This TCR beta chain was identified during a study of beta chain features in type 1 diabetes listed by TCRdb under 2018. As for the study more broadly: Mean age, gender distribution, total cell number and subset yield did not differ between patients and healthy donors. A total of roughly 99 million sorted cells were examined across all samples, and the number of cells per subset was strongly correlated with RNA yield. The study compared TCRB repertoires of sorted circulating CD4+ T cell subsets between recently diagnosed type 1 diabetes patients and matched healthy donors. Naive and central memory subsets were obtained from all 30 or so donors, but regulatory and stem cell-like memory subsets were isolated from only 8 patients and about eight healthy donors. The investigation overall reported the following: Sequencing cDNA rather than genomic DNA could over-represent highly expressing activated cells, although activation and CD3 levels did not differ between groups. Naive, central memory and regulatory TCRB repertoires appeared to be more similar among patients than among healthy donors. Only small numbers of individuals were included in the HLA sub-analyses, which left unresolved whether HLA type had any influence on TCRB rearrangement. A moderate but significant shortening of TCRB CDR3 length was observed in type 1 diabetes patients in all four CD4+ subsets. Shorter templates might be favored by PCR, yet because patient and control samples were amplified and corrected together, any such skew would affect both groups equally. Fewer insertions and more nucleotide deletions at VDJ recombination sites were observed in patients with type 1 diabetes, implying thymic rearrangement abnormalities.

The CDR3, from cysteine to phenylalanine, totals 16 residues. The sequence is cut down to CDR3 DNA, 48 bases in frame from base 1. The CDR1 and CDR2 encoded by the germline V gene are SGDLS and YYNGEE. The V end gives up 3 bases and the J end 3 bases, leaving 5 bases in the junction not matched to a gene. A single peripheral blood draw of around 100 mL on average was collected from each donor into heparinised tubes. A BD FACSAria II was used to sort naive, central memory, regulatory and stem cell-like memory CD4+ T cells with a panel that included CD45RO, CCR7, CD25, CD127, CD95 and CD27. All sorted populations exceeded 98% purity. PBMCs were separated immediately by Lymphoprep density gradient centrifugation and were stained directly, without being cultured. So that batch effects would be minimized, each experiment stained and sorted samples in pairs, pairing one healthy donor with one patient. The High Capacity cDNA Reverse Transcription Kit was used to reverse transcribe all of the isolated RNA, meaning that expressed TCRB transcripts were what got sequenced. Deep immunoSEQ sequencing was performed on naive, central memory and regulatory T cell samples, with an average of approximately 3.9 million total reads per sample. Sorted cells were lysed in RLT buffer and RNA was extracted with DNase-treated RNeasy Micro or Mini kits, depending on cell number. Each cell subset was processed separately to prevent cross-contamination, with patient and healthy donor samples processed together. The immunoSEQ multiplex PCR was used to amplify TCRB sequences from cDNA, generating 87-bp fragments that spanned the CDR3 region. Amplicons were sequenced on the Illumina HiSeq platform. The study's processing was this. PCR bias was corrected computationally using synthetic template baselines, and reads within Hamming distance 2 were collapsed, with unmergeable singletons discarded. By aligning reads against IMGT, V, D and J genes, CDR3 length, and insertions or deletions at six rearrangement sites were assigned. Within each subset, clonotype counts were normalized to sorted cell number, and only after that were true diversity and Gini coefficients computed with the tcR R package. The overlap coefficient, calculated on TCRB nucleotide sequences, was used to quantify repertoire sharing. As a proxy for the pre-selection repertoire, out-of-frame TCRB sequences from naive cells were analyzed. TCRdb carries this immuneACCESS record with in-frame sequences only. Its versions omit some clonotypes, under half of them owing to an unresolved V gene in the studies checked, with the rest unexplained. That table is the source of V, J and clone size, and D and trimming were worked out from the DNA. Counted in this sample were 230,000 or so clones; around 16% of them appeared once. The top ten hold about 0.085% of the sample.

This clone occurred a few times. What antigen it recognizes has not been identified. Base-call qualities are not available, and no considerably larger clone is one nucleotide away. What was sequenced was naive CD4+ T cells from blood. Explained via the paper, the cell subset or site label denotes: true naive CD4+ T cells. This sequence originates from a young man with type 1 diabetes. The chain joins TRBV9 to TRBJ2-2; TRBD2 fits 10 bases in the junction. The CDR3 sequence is CASSATSGSYTGELFF. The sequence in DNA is TGTGCCAGCAGCGCGACTAGCGGGTCATACACCGGGGAGCTGTTTTTT. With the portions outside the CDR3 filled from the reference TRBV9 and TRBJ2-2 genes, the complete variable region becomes DSGVTQTPKHLITATGQRVTLRCSPRSGDLSVYWYQQSLDQGLQFLIQYYNGEERAKGNILERFSAQQFPDLHSELNLSSLELGDSALYFCASSATSGSYTGELFFGEGSRLTVL.